The clone carrying this T cell receptor (beta chain) was detected a few times. Its antigen is not known. Libraries were prepared by immunoSEQ multiplex PCR; TCRdb keeps only in-frame clonotypes and omits some of them. The table includes approximately 4,700 clones, roughly four fifths detected once. This sample is drawn from a study of T cell repertoires in ileal Crohn's disease. Overall study results and limits: Every patient over 26.8% clonality showed endoscopic recurrence.

Sequenced: ileal tissue. This receptor was obtained from an adult with Crohn's disease.

The CDR3 DNA is TGTGCCAGCAGTTTACTAACCAGTCCCGGCGGTGAGCAGTTCTTC. Its translation: CASSLLTSPGGEQFF. The V and J genes are TRBV28 and TRBJ2-1; D is unresolved. Germline V gene sequence: CDR1 MDHEN, CDR2 SYDVKM. There are 15 residues in the CDR3. Trimming shortened V by 2 bases and J by 9 bases, and 17 bases separated the two germline ends.